Following are 28 T cell receptor beta chains from one sample sequenced in a study of CD8+CD57+ T cells in acquired aplastic anemia. Profiling of TCR beta VDJ combinations and CDR3 sequences used genomic DNA as template. MiXCR, run by TCRdb on the reads, gives a single entry per CDR3 protein. The table records 100,000 to 150,000 distinct CDR3 sequences, over 30% of them present only once. Selection for sequencing was limited to patients who had shown CD8+CD57+ cell expansion by flow cytometry. Sequences were obtained from sorted CD4+, CD8+, or CD8+CD57+ T cells (not recorded which) from PBMCs. These receptors were taken from a human donor with aplastic anemia.

The J gene is TRBJ2-7, the V gene TRBV20-1; no clear D. The CDR3 is made up of 11 amino acids. CDR1 and CDR2 (germline): DFQATT, SNEGSKA (reference sequence). Deletions cut 5 bases from V and 2 bases from J, with 7 bases between. The CDR3 DNA reads as TGCAGTGCTTTGGTTGCCTACGAGCAGTACTTC. This translates into CSALVAYEQYF.

This clonotype was picked up many times. The chain recombines TRBV6-1 with TRBJ1-5, with 8 nucleotides matching TRBD1. The germline V gene encodes CDR1 MNHNS and CDR2 SASEGT. The CDR3 is 17 amino acids. V lost 5 bases to trimming and J lost 1 base; unmatched junction nucleotides: 10. CDR3 loop: CASSRGQGQASNQPQHF. The CDR3, as DNA: TGTGCCAGCAGTAGGGGGCAGGGACAGGCAAGCAATCAGCCCCAGCATTTT.

This clonotype qualifies as medium-sized (0.01 to 0.1%). The chain employs TRBV10-2 and TRBJ1-6, with 7 bases identical to TRBD1. The V and J ends lost 8 bases and 6 bases, in that order; junction bases with no gene match: 7. This CDR3 region has 14 residues. Germline loops: CDR1 WSHSY, CDR2 SAAADI. CDR3 in amino acids: CASFPGQSNSPLHF. The CDR3 bases are TGCGCCAGCTTCCCGGGACAGTCTAATTCACCCCTCCACTTT.

The sample holds one count of this clonotype. This chain joins TRBV20-1 and TRBJ1-5; no firm D call. CDR1 DFQATT and CDR2 SNEGSKA come from the germline V gene (reference sequence). The CDR3 contains 13 residues. V lost 3 bases to trimming and J lost 3 bases, with 9 bases between them. For the CDR3, the DNA is TGCAGTGCTAGCGGGGTGGCCAATCAGCCCCAGCATTTT. Translation: CSASGVANQPQHF.

The chain links TRBV19 to TRBJ1-6, with D perhaps TRBD1 (5 bases). The CDR3 runs 14 residues. Germline V CDR1 and CDR2: LNHDA, SQIVND (reference sequence). The V and J ends lost 8 bases and 6 bases respectively, with 14 bases between them. CDR3 sequence: CASDSGNVNSPLHF. CDR3 DNA: TGTGCCAGTGACTCAGGGAATGTTAATTCACCCCTCCACTTT.

DNA for the CDR3: TGTGCCAGCAGCTTCCCACACGTCTCACCCCTCCACTTT. Translation gives CASSFPHVSPLHF. The rearrangement uses TRBV7-9 and TRBJ1-6; no definite D call. The CDR3 runs 13 residues. Germline V gene lookup returns CDR1 SEHNR and CDR2 FQNEAQ (reference sequence). Trimming left V 3 bases short and J 10 bases short, with 10 bases between. Full variable domain (outside the CDR3, taken from reference TRBV7-9 and TRBJ1-6): DTGVSQNPRHKITKRGQNVTFRCDPISEHNRLYWYRQTLGQGPEFLTYFQNEAQLEKSRLLSDRFSAERPKGSFSTLEIQRTEQGDSAMYLCASSFPHVSPLHFGNGTRLTVT.

This clonotype was seen only a few times. V and J are TRBV5-5 and TRBJ2-5; 7 nucleotides align to TRBD1. The CDR3 contains 16 residues. Trimming cost V 2 bases and J 5 bases; bases outside gene matches: 12. Germline CDR1 reads SGHKS; CDR2 reads YYEKEE (reference sequence). CDR3 in amino acids: CASSFMTGSFRETQYF. DNA for the CDR3: TGTGCCAGCAGCTTCATGACAGGGTCCTTTCGGGAGACCCAGTACTTC.

To note about this clonotype: It may be a read error: a sequence one base away is much more abundant. This chain uses TRBV20-1 with TRBJ1-1, with D possibly matching TRBD1 (5 bases). The germline V gene has CDR1 DFQATT and CDR2 SNEGSKA (reference sequence). Trimming cost V 1 base and J 1 base, with 16 bases left between them. There are 16 residues in the CDR3. The CDR3, as DNA: TGCAGTGCTAGAGGCGGGGGACTTGGGGCGAACACTGAAGCTTTCTTT. The encoded protein is CSARGGGLGANTEAFF.

The rearrangement links TRBV20-1 to TRBJ2-7; 7 bases are shared with TRBD2. CDR1 and CDR2 (germline): DFQATT, SNEGSKA (reference sequence). The CDR3 runs 13 residues. V lost 3 bases, J lost 3 bases, and 5 bases stayed unmatched. The CDR3 sequence is CSASMLAVYEQYF. The CDR3, as DNA: TGCAGTGCTAGTATGCTAGCGGTCTACGAGCAGTACTTC.

This clonotype was recorded at least ten times. The chain has TRBV5-1 and TRBJ2-3, with 8 bases aligning to TRBD2. The CDR3 contains 16 residues. The V and J ends lost 0 bases and 6 bases, in that order; junction bases with no gene match: 9. Looked up from germline, CDR1 is SGHRS and CDR2 is YFSETQ. The CDR3 DNA is TGCGCCAGCAGCTTGGGGCCGGGGGGGAATGGGGATACGCAGTATTTT. It specifies CASSLGPGGNGDTQYF.

This clonotype showed up many times. The chain combines TRBV5-1 with TRBJ1-1, with D tentatively TRBD1 (6 bases). The CDR3 is 17 amino acids. Germline V lookup: CDR1 SGHRS, CDR2 YFSETQ. V gave up 0 bases and J gave up 1 base, with 16 bases separating them. For the CDR3, the DNA is TGCGCCAGCAGCTTGGCATTTCAGGGGATAGGGAACACTGAAGCTTTCTTT. It specifies CASSLAFQGIGNTEAFF.

The table lists this clonotype with a few counts. As DNA, the CDR3 is TGTGCCAGCAGTGTTGGGACACACAACACCGGGGAGCTGTTTTTT. Encoded protein: CASSVGTHNTGELFF. The chain joins TRBV7-9 to TRBJ2-2, with TRBD1 as a possible D gene (6 bases). Germline V CDR1 and CDR2: SEHNR, FQNEAQ (reference sequence). The CDR3 totals 15 residues. V lost 6 bases and J lost 2, with 13 bases in between.

As concerns this clonotype: This may stem from a read error, because a much larger clone lies one nucleotide away. In DNA form, the CDR3 reads TGTGCCAGCAGCTTAGAGGGCGGGGGGGTCGGAGAGACCCAGCACTTC. This gives the protein CASSLEGGGVGETQHF. This chain joins TRBV7-2 and TRBJ2-5; 9 positions agree with TRBD2. Germline loops: CDR1 SGHTA, CDR2 FQGNSA. CDR3 length: 16 amino acids.

The rearrangement joins TRBV12-3 or TRBV12-4 to TRBJ1-2, with D tentatively TRBD1 (5 bases). The CDR3 has 15 amino acids. Trimming stripped 2 bases from V and 5 bases from J, with 15 bases between. Written as DNA, the CDR3 is TGTGCCAGCAGTTTATTGGGGCAGGATGGTTATGGCTACACCTTC. Protein sequence: CASSLLGQDGYGYTF.

J is TRBJ1-4 and V is TRBV7-2, with D possibly TRBD1 on 6 matching bases. Trimming left V 5 bases short and J 8 bases short, with 18 bases between. This CDR3 comprises 15 residues. Germline CDR1 reads SGHTA; CDR2 reads FQGNSA. The CDR3 here is CASSPQRGNVEKLFF. CDR3 bases: TGTGCCAGCAGCCCCCAAAGGGGGAACGTAGAAAAACTGTTTTTT.

As regards this clonotype: One end of the junction does not line up with germline, which may come from a read error. The chain joins TRBV19 to TRBJ2-7; possibly TRBD1 for D (5 bases). The CDR3 is made up of 15 amino acids. Germline V gene data show CDR1 as LNHDA and CDR2 as SQIVND (reference sequence). The DNA of the CDR3 is TGCGTCAGTAGTATTCGGCAGGGATACTCCTACGAGCAGTACTTC. Translating gives CVSSIRQGYSYEQYF.

This clonotype was seen many times. The chain couples TRBV5-1 to TRBJ2-3, with 8 bases aligning to TRBD2. Trimming cost V 6 bases and J 0 bases; bases outside gene matches: 3. The CDR3 runs 14 residues. In germline, CDR1 is SGHRS, CDR2 YFSETQ. CDR3 nucleotide sequence: TGCGCCAGCAAAGCGGGGGCTAGCACAGATACGCAGTATTTT. Its translation is CASKAGASTDTQYF.

This clonotype was seen at least ten times. The V gene is TRBV20-1, the J gene TRBJ2-7; tentative D call: TRBD2 (7 bases). V shed 3 bases and J shed 2 bases, with 20 bases lying between them. The CDR3 runs 16 residues. The germline gives CDR1 DFQATT, CDR2 SNEGSKA (reference sequence). The CDR3 protein is CSARPLKGGPTYEQYF. The CDR3 coding sequence is TGCAGTGCTAGGCCCCTTAAGGGGGGGCCTACCTACGAGCAGTACTTC.

This clonotype was seen repeatedly, ten times or more. The V and J genes are TRBV5-6 and TRBJ2-7; 10 nucleotides align to TRBD1. Per germline, CDR1 SGHDT and CDR2 YYEEEE. Germline trimming cut 3 bases from V and 2 bases from J; bases unmatched to any gene: 5. This CDR3 contains 15 residues. CDR3 bases: TGTGCCAGCAGCTCCAGAGGACAGGGGGCCTACGAGCAGTACGTC. It specifies CASSSRGQGAYEQYV.

This clonotype has just a few counts. V is TRBV10-1 and J is TRBJ2-2; TRBD2 is a possible D gene (5 bases). The V end was cut by 3 bases, the J end by 6 bases, with 8 bases between. Germline CDR1 reads WNHNN; CDR2 reads SYGVQD (reference sequence). This CDR3 contains 13 residues. This CDR3 is CASSERGSGELFF. Here the CDR3 DNA reads TGCGCCAGCAGTGAACGGGGTTCCGGGGAGCTGTTTTTT.

On this clonotype: The CDR3 ends on some other residue instead of the conserved phenylalanine or tryptophan, so this is likely a read error. V is TRBV10-3 and J is TRBJ2-3, with TRBD2 matching over 12 bases. CDR3 length: 15 amino acids. Germline values: CDR1 ENHRY, CDR2 SYGVKD. The CDR3 here is CAVRTSGGTTDTQYL. DNA of the CDR3: TGTGCCGTCAGAACTAGCGGGGGGACGACAGATACGCAGTATCTT.

Turning to this clonotype: A much larger clone is a single base away; this may be a read error. This rearrangement joins TRBV12-3 or TRBV12-4 to TRBJ1-6, with D maybe TRBD1 (6 bases). The CDR3 sequence is 16 residues long. The ends were cut back, 6 bases at V and 5 bases at J, with 17 bases in the middle. The CDR3 reads CASSSGGGQNNSPLHF. Written as DNA, the CDR3 is TGTGCCAGCAGCTCCGGCGGAGGACAGAATAATTCACCCCTCCACTTT.

At least ten counts were recorded for this clonotype. This chain's CDR3 is CASSWARGTEAFF. The CDR3 DNA is TGTGCCAGCAGTTGGGCCAGGGGGACTGAAGCTTTCTTT. The chain has TRBV25-1 and TRBJ1-1, with TRBD1 matching over 7 bases. This CDR3 spans 13 amino acids. CDR1 and CDR2 (germline): MGHDK, SYGVNS. Trimming at V came to 5 bases and at J to 5 bases, leaving 5 bases not matched to a gene.

This clonotype was detected a few times. The chain couples TRBV3-1 to TRBJ1-2; 8 nucleotides agree with TRBD1. The CDR3 extends over 15 amino acids. After removal of 0 bases from V and 8 bases from J, the junction contained 8 bases not matched to a gene. Germline V gene sequence: CDR1 LGHDT, CDR2 YNNKEL (reference sequence). CDR3 DNA: TGTGCCAGCAGCCAAGATCACAGGGGGGGTCTCGGCTACACCTTC. Amino acids: CASSQDHRGGLGYTF.

The chain links TRBV7-6 to TRBJ1-1; no clear D. With 5 bases removed from V and 1 base from J, the gap between germline ends came to 8 bases. The CDR3 has 13 residues. The germline V gene has CDR1 SGHVS and CDR2 FNYEAQ. DNA of the CDR3: TGTGCCAGCAGCCCTGAGCGGAACACTGAAGCTTTCTTT. Its protein is CASSPERNTEAFF.

This CDR3 reads CASTPGRGTEAFF. The CDR3 region has the DNA TGTGCCAGTACCCCTGGGAGGGGGACTGAAGCTTTCTTT. The rearrangement joins TRBV19 to TRBJ1-1; maybe TRBD1 (6 bases). Trimming took off 7 bases at V and 5 bases at J, with 14 bases between the two ends. CDR1 LNHDA and CDR2 SQIVND come from the germline V gene (reference sequence). The CDR3 is made up of 13 amino acids. Full variable domain (missing parts from reference TRBV19 and TRBJ1-1): DGGITQSPKYLFRKEGQNVTLSCEQNLNHDAMYWYRQDPGQGLRLIYYSQIVNDFQKGDIAEGYSVSREKKESFPLTVTSAQKNPTAFYLCASTPGRGTEAFFGQGTRLTVV.

The chain combines TRBV15 with TRBJ2-1; D gene unclear. CDR1 and CDR2 from the germline V gene are LNHNV and YYDKDF (reference sequence). V lost 0 bases and J lost 4, with 4 bases in between. The CDR3 contains 13 residues. CDR3 loop: CATSRDSYNEQFF. For the CDR3, the DNA is TGTGCCACCAGCAGAGATTCGTACAATGAGCAGTTCTTC.

This clonotype was seen only a few times. The V call is TRBV6-1, the J call TRBJ1-5, with TRBD1 identical over 9 bases. This CDR3 region has 13 residues. CDR1 and CDR2 from the germline V gene are MNHNS and SASEGT. The V and J ends lost 5 bases and 7 bases, in that order; junction bases with no gene match: 3. The CDR3 loop reads CASSFDRGQPQHF. The CDR3 bases are TGTGCCAGCAGTTTCGACAGGGGGCAGCCCCAGCATTTT.